Listed here is a single T cell receptor (beta chain). Its target is unknown. Germline CDR1 is MNHEY and CDR2 is SVGAGI. This CDR3 spans 14 amino acids. V lost 7 bases and J lost 1, with 12 bases in between. The data originate from a study of persistence of HIV-infected CD4 T cells. Study information: Isolated cells were CMV- and HIV-1 Gag-responding CD4+ T cells.

Lysates of CMV-infected fibroblasts at around 9.8 ug/mL stimulated these cells. Sorted nonresponding memory CD4+ T cells were CD40L-negative, CD69-negative, CD45RO-high. The immunoSEQ assay was version 4, run in survey mode. Generated by immunoSEQ multiplex PCR, the TCRdb table keeps only in-frame clones and is missing some. The sample has roughly 41,000 clones, less than 90% seen once; the top ten hold roughly 1.5%. Specimen: CD4+ T cells sorted from PBMCs after roughly 20-hour stimulation, collected from a patient who received antiretroviral therapy. The chain carries TRBV6-5 and TRBJ2-3; tentatively, D is TRBD1 or TRBD2 (5 bases each). The TCR comes from an adult man with HIV who was CMV-seropositive. This chain's CDR3 is CASNSGTRTDTQYF. The CDR3, as DNA: TGTGCCAGCAACTCTGGGACCCGCACAGATACGCAGTATTTT.